Below are 29 T cell receptor beta chains sequenced from a single sample in a study of shared clonotypes between healthy human individuals. Only in-frame clones appear in the TCRdb table, and some are missing; sequencing was by immunoSEQ multiplex PCR. The data show more than 80,000 clones, 67% seen once. The sequencing input was memory CD8+ T cells sorted from blood. The subset is: CD45RO+ cells pooled with CCR7-negative TemRA cells. The receptors here all came from a man aged 25 to 40 in good health.

The chain links TRBV28 to TRBJ2-1; a possible D gene is TRBD1 (6 bases). Germline loops: CDR1 MDHEN, CDR2 SYDVKM. V was trimmed by 3 bases and J by 4 bases, leaving 13 bases between them. This CDR3 has 15 amino acids. The CDR3, as DNA: TGTGCCAGCAGTTTTCAGGGACATTTATACAATGAGCAGTTCTTC. Translation gives CASSFQGHLYNEQFF.

The chain joins TRBV11-3 to TRBJ2-7; 10 positions agree with TRBD2. Germline-derived CDR1 and CDR2 are SGHNT and YENEEA. The CDR3 has 17 residues. The junction had 12 bases not matched to a gene; V was cut back by 4 bases and J by 3 bases. The CDR3 coding sequence is TGTGCCAGCAGCTCCGTCCGTCTAGCTAGCGGGAGCTACGAGCAGTACTTC. Protein: CASSSVRLASGSYEQYF. The full variable domain, in which reference TRBV11-3 and TRBJ2-7 provide the parts outside the CDR3, is EAGVVQSPRYKIIEKKQPVAFWCNPISGHNTLYWYLQNLGQGPELLIRYENEEAVDDSQLPKDRFSAERLKGVDSTLKIQPAELGDSAVYLCASSSVRLASGSYEQYFGPGTRLTVT.

There are many counts of this clone. This sequence joins TRBV7-8 and TRBJ2-3; D not resolved. Trimming cost V 5 bases and J 6 bases, with 12 bases left between them. CDR1 and CDR2 from the germline V gene are SGHVS and FQNEAQ. This CDR3 is built from 13 residues. CDR3 protein: CASSLSIGDTQYF. The CDR3 DNA follows: TGTGCCAGCAGCCTATCCATCGGGGATACGCAGTATTTT.

The chain is built from TRBV19 and TRBJ2-1, with TRBD1 matching over 7 bases. From germline, CDR1 is LNHDA and CDR2 SQIVND (reference sequence). Losses at the gene ends were 7 bases for V and 7 bases for J; bases not matched to a gene: 13. The CDR3 runs 15 residues. The CDR3 here is CASNTATGLTNEQFF. Written as DNA, the CDR3 is TGTGCCAGTAATACGGCGACAGGGTTAACGAATGAGCAGTTCTTC. Filled out from reference TRBV19 and TRBJ2-1, the complete variable domain reads DGGITQSPKYLFRKEGQNVTLSCEQNLNHDAMYWYRQDPGQGLRLIYYSQIVNDFQKGDIAEGYSVSREKKESFPLTVTSAQKNPTAFYLCASNTATGLTNEQFFGPGTRLTVL.

This clone was seen more than once but under ten times. This specimen includes other DNA sequences encoding the same CDR3. The chain is built from TRBV30 and TRBJ2-7, with 9 bases identical to TRBD1. CDR1 GTSNPN and CDR2 SVGIG come from the germline V gene (reference sequence). Losses at the gene ends were 3 bases for V and 3 bases for J; bases not matched to a gene: 6. The CDR3 consists of 14 residues. The CDR3 sequence is CAWSTGTGSYEQYF. The CDR3 nucleotides read TGTGCCTGGAGCACCGGGACAGGGAGCTACGAGCAGTACTTC.

The rearrangement uses TRBV19 and TRBJ1-1; D is uncertain. Germline CDR1 LNHDA, CDR2 SQIVND (reference sequence). With 6 bases removed from V and 6 bases from J, the gap between germline ends came to 11 bases. CDR3 length: 12 residues. CDR3 sequence: CASSYGVAEAFF. CDR3 bases: TGTGCCAGTAGCTACGGGGTGGCTGAAGCTTTCTTT.

This clone was picked up a small number of times. CDR3 sequence reads: CASGPSDEQYF. CDR3 nucleotide sequence: TGTGCCAGCGGACCTAGCGACGAGCAGTACTTC. V gene TRBV28 combines with J gene TRBJ2-7; perhaps TRBD2 as D (6 bases). The CDR3 runs 11 residues. Deletions cut 8 bases from V and 5 bases from J, with 10 bases between. Per germline, CDR1 MDHEN and CDR2 SYDVKM.

The CDR3 bases are TGCGCCAGCAGCTTCTATGGGCGGGGGGGCACCGATGAGCAGTTCTTC. Protein product: CASSFYGRGGTDEQFF. V and J are TRBV5-1 and TRBJ2-1; TRBD2 agrees at 9 bases. V shed 2 bases and J 8 bases; nucleotides not matched to a gene: 11. The CDR3 totals 16 residues. Germline-derived CDR1 and CDR2 are SGHRS and YFSETQ. The variable domain in full, completed from reference TRBV5-1 and TRBJ2-1, reads KAGVTQTPRYLIKTRGQQVTLSCSPISGHRSVSWYQQTPGQGLQFLFEYFSETQRNKGNFPGRFSGRQFSNSRSEMNVSTLELGDSALYLCASSFYGRGGTDEQFFGPGTRLTVL.

The genes are TRBV19 and TRBJ2-7; D possibly matches TRBD1 or TRBD2 (6 bases each). Trimming removed 7 bases from V and 0 bases from J, with 19 bases in between. Germline loops: CDR1 LNHDA, CDR2 SQIVND (reference sequence). CDR3 length: 16 amino acids. The CDR3 DNA follows: TGTGCCAGTAATTCCAGGGGAGGATCGAGCTCCTACGAGCAGTACTTC. Translated: CASNSRGGSSSYEQYF.

The chain joins TRBV13 to TRBJ2-6; the D gene is possibly TRBD1 (6 bases). This CDR3 region has 18 residues. The ends were cut back, 3 bases at V and 0 bases at J, with 15 bases in the middle. CDR1 is PRHDT and CDR2 is FYEKMQ in the germline V gene (reference sequence). CDR3 DNA sequence: TGTGCCAGCAGCTTTGGACAGATAACCTTCTCTGGGGCCAACGTCCTGACTTTC. Its translation: CASSFGQITFSGANVLTF.

The J gene is TRBJ2-7, the V gene TRBV9, with D hard to call. This CDR3 comprises 11 residues. Germline CDR1 SGDLS, CDR2 YYNGEE. V lost 4 bases and J 10 bases, leaving 12 bases between the germline ends. CDR3 loop: CASSRRPLQYF. CDR3 nucleotides: TGTGCCAGCAGCCGTCGTCCTCTCCAGTACTTC.

This clone was found many times. The V gene is TRBV28, the J gene TRBJ2-7, with TRBD1 matching over 8 bases. This CDR3 is built from 14 residues. J was trimmed by 3 bases and V by 5 bases; bases with no gene match: 6. Germline loops: CDR1 MDHEN, CDR2 SYDVKM. The DNA for the CDR3 is TGTGCCAGCAGTCCCGACAGGGGTGACTACGAGCAGTACTTC. Amino acid sequence: CASSPDRGDYEQYF.

The chain has TRBV7-9 and TRBJ2-2; 7 nucleotides agree with TRBD2. V was pared by 5 bases and J by 5 bases, with 11 bases of the junction left unmatched. The germline V gene has CDR1 SEHNR and CDR2 FQNEAQ (reference sequence). The CDR3 has 16 residues. CDR3 in DNA: TGTGCCAGCAGCCCTCCCGGGGAGGGTAAAACCGGGGAGCTGTTTTTT. Encoded protein: CASSPPGEGKTGELFF. The entire variable domain, with the rest obtained from reference TRBV7-9 and TRBJ2-2, is as follows: DTGVSQNPRHKITKRGQNVTFRCDPISEHNRLYWYRQTLGQGPEFLTYFQNEAQLEKSRLLSDRFSAERPKGSFSTLEIQRTEQGDSAMYLCASSPPGEGKTGELFFGEGSRLTVL.

This clone was detected only a few times. The V call is TRBV28, the J call TRBJ1-1; D is undetermined. The V gene lost 8 bases and the J gene lost 4 bases, with 17 bases spanning the gap. The CDR3 contains 14 residues. Germline V gene sequence: CDR1 MDHEN, CDR2 SYDVKM. The CDR3 DNA reads TGTGCCAGCGTCCTGGGCAGAAGTGTCACTGAAGCTTTCTTT. As protein: CASVLGRSVTEAFF. The variable domain in full, with the rest retrieved from reference TRBV28 and TRBJ1-1, is DVKVTQSSRYLVKRTGEKVFLECVQDMDHENMFWYRQDPGLGLRLIYFSYDVKMKEKGDIPEGYSVSREKKERFSLILESASTNQTSMYLCASVLGRSVTEAFFGQGTRLTVV.

J is TRBJ1-1 and V is TRBV28; possible D gene TRBD1, 5 bases. Trimming cost V 6 bases and J 0 bases, with 14 bases left between them. The CDR3 runs to 15 residues. Germline lookup yields CDR1 MDHEN and CDR2 SYDVKM. Here the CDR3 reads CASRGPGTVNTEAFF. CDR3 DNA sequence: TGTGCCAGCAGAGGTCCCGGGACCGTGAACACTGAAGCTTTCTTT. Full variable domain (remainder filled in from reference TRBV28 and TRBJ1-1): DVKVTQSSRYLVKRTGEKVFLECVQDMDHENMFWYRQDPGLGLRLIYFSYDVKMKEKGDIPEGYSVSREKKERFSLILESASTNQTSMYLCASRGPGTVNTEAFFGQGTRLTVV.

The V call is TRBV7-9, the J call TRBJ2-7; a possible D gene is TRBD1 (5 bases). Looked up from germline, CDR1 is SEHNR and CDR2 is FQNEAQ (reference sequence). Trimming took 2 bases from V and 5 from J, leaving 16 bases between them. The CDR3 totals 15 residues. DNA of the CDR3: TGTGCCAGCAGCTTATTGGGGCAGGGCGGCCACGAGCAGTACTTC. This translates into CASSLLGQGGHEQYF.

In this sample, this clone turned up a few times. V and J are TRBV28 and TRBJ2-7; D call uncertain. The CDR3 spans 11 residues. Germline values: CDR1 MDHEN, CDR2 SYDVKM. Trimming shortened V by 8 bases and J by 7 bases, and 12 bases separated the two germline ends. The CDR3 loop reads CASSSAWEQYF. In DNA form, the CDR3 reads TGTGCCAGCTCTTCGGCATGGGAGCAGTACTTC.

V usage is TRBV25-1 and J usage is TRBJ2-7; no definite D call. The CDR3 loop spans 13 amino acids. Trimming removed 5 bases from V and 2 bases from J, with 10 bases in between. Germline V gives CDR1 MGHDK, CDR2 SYGVNS. In DNA, the CDR3 is TGTGCCAGCAGTTCTAACAGCGCCTACGAGCAGTACTTC. Its translation is CASSSNSAYEQYF.

This clone occurred many times. The CDR3 loop reads CASSERDRGVNTEAFF. The DNA of the CDR3 is TGCGCCAGCAGTGAGCGGGACAGGGGAGTCAACACTGAAGCTTTCTTT. The V call is TRBV10-2, the J call TRBJ1-1; TRBD1 aligns across 10 bases. From germline, CDR1 is WSHSY and CDR2 SAAADI. The ends lost 2 bases at V and 2 bases at J; junction bases unmatched: 5. This CDR3 has 16 amino acids.

J is TRBJ1-2 and V is TRBV10-3, with D possibly being TRBD1 (6 bases). Trimming took off 0 bases at V and 5 bases at J, with 16 bases between the two ends. Germline CDR1 reads ENHRY; CDR2 reads SYGVKD. The CDR3 has 16 residues. CDR3 DNA: TGTGCCATCAGTGAGTCGATAACAGGGACTGGTTATGGCTACACCTTC. It codes for CAISESITGTGYGYTF.

This clone occurred many times. This chain joins TRBV6-1 and TRBJ1-5; no firm D call. Germline V gives CDR1 MNHNS, CDR2 SASEGT. The CDR3 has 13 residues. The V end was cut by 10 bases, the J end by 5 bases, with 15 bases between. The CDR3 DNA is TGTGCCATATCGGGTGAGGGCTATCAGCCCCAGCATTTT. Its translation: CAISGEGYQPQHF.

The chain joins TRBV9 to TRBJ1-1; D not certain. V lost 0 bases, J lost 6 bases, and 12 bases lay in between. Germline V CDR1 and CDR2: SGDLS, YYNGEE. There are 14 residues in the CDR3. The CDR3 protein is CASSVVASSAEAFF. The CDR3 DNA is TGTGCCAGCAGCGTAGTGGCCAGTTCGGCTGAAGCTTTCTTT.

This chain connects TRBV5-1 to TRBJ2-1, with 9 nucleotides matching TRBD2. Trimming took 0 bases from V and 4 from J; bases not matched to a gene: 2. The CDR3 loop spans 15 amino acids. CDR1 SGHRS and CDR2 YFSETQ come from the germline V gene. The CDR3 loop reads CASSLVAGAYNEQFF. CDR3 coding DNA: TGCGCCAGCAGCTTGGTAGCGGGGGCATACAATGAGCAGTTCTTC.

The rearrangement uses TRBV4-3 and TRBJ1-3; possible D gene TRBD1, 5 bases. The V gene's germline CDR1 is LGHNA and CDR2 YSLEER. The CDR3 has 16 residues. The ends were cut back, 0 bases at V and 4 bases at J, with 13 bases in the middle. Written as DNA, the CDR3 is TGCGCCAGCAGCCAAGAGTCCGGGGGAACCGGAAACACCATATATTTT. This sequence encodes CASSQESGGTGNTIYF.

The V and J genes are TRBV25-1 and TRBJ2-7; 8 nucleotides match TRBD2. V lost 7 bases, J lost 4 bases, and 15 bases stayed unmatched. CDR1 is MGHDK, CDR2 SYGVNS, per germline. The CDR3 is 16 residues long. CDR3 sequence reads: CASTLNTAGGLYEQYF. In nucleotides, the CDR3 is TGTGCCAGCACCCTGAATACCGCGGGAGGATTATACGAGCAGTACTTC.

V is TRBV18 and J is TRBJ2-3; possibly TRBD2 for D (6 bases). The V end lost 2 bases, the J end lost 4 bases, and 22 bases lay between the germline ends. The CDR3 extends over 18 amino acids. CDR1 KGHSH and CDR2 LQKENI come from the germline V gene. CDR3 amino acids: CASSPIFRTNPSPDTQYF. The CDR3 DNA follows: TGTGCCAGCTCACCAATTTTCCGGACTAACCCATCCCCAGATACGCAGTATTTT.

The V and J genes are TRBV28 and TRBJ2-2; D not resolved. Trimming pared 2 bases from V and 11 bases from J, leaving 15 bases between. Germline V lookup: CDR1 MDHEN, CDR2 SYDVKM. The CDR3 spans 14 residues. CDR3 amino acids: CASSLAAIPVELFF. The CDR3 DNA reads TGTGCCAGCAGTTTAGCAGCCATCCCGGTAGAGCTGTTTTTT.

This clone has at least ten counts. This chain uses TRBV28 with TRBJ2-7; D is unresolved. The CDR3 covers 12 residues. V was trimmed by 5 bases and J by 3 bases, leaving 8 bases between them. In germline, CDR1 is MDHEN, CDR2 SYDVKM. The chain's CDR3 is CASSAANYEQYF. CDR3 DNA sequence: TGTGCCAGCAGTGCCGCGAACTACGAGCAGTACTTC.

The V and J genes are TRBV28 and TRBJ2-7; D perhaps matches TRBD1 (6 bases). V was clipped by 5 bases and J by 0 bases, with 14 bases between them. This CDR3 comprises 15 residues. Germline lookup yields CDR1 MDHEN and CDR2 SYDVKM. Here the CDR3 DNA reads TGTGCCAGCAGTCCGCTTGGGACAAGCTCCTACGAGCAGTACTTC. This gives the protein CASSPLGTSSYEQYF.